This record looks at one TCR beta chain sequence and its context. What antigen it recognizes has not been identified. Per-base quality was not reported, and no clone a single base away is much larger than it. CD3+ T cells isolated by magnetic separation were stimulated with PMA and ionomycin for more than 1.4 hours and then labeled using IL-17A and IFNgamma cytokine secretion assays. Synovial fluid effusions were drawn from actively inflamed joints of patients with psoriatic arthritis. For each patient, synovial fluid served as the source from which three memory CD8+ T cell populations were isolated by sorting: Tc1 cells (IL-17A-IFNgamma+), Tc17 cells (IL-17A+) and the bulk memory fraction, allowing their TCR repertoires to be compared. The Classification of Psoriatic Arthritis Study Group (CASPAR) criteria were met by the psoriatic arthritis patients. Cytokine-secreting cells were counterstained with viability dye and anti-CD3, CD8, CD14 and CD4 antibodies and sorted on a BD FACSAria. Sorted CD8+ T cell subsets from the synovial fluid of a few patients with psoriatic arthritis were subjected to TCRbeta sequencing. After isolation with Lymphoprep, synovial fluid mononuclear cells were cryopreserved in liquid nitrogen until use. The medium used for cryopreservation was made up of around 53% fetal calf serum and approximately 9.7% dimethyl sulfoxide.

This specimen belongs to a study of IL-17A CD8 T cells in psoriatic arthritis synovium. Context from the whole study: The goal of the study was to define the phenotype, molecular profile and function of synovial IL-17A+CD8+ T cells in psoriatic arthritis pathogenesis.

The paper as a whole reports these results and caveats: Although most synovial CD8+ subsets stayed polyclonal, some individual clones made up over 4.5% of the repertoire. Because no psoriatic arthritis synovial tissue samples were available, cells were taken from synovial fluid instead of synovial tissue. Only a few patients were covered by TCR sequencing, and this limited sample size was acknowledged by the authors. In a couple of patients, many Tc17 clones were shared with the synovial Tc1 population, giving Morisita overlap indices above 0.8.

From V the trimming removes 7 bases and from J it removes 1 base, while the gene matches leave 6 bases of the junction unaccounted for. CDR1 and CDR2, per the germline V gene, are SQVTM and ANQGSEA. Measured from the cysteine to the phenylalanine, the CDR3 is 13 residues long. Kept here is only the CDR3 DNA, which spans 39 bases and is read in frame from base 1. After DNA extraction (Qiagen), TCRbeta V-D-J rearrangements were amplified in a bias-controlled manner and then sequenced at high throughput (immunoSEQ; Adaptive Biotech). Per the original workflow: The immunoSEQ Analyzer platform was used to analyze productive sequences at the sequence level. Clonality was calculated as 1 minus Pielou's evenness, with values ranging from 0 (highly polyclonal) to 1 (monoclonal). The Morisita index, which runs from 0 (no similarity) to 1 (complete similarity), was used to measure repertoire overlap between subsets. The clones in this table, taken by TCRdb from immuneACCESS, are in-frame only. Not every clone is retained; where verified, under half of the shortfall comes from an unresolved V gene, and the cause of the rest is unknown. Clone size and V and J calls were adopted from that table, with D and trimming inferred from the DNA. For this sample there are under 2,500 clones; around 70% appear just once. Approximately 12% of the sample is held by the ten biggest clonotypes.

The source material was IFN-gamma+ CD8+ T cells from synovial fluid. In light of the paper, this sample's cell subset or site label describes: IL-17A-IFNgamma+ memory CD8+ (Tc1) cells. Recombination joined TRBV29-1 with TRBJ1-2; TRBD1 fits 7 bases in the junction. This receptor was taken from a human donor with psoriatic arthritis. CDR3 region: CSARDSYNYGYTF. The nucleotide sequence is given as TGCAGCGCTCGGGACAGTTATAACTATGGCTACACCTTC.